The next 15 T cell receptor beta chains were all read from a single sample in a study of response to subunit inactivated influenza vaccine. TCRdb independently ran MiXCR on the RT-PCR reads; one entry per CDR3 protein. The sample gives about 650,000 distinct CDR3 sequences, less than 15% of which show up once; 6% to 9.5% is in the top ten. Sample: PBMCs from blood, taken less than 15 days before vaccination. The receptors were gathered from a man aged 45-65 years who received an inactivated influenza vaccine.

The V and J genes are TRBV5-1 and TRBJ2-3; 10 bases align to TRBD1. Germline-derived CDR1 and CDR2 are SGHRS and YFSETQ. This CDR3 is 15 amino acids long. The ends lost 4 bases at V and 6 bases at J; junction bases unmatched: 8. CDR3 in amino acids: CASSKDRGRPDTQYF. The CDR3 DNA reads as TGCGCCAGCAGCAAAGACAGGGGGCGCCCCGATACGCAGTATTTT. The variable domain in full, with the rest retrieved from reference TRBV5-1 and TRBJ2-3, is KAGVTQTPRYLIKTRGQQVTLSCSPISGHRSVSWYQQTPGQGLQFLFEYFSETQRNKGNFPGRFSGRQFSNSRSEMNVSTLELGDSALYLCASSKDRGRPDTQYFGPGTRLTVL.

In its sample, this clonotype was seen a few times. The J gene is TRBJ1-3, the V gene TRBV6-5; TRBD1 aligns across 9 bases. V lost 5 bases and J lost 1; bases outside the gene matches: 3. The CDR3 is 15 amino acids. Germline loops: CDR1 MNHEY, CDR2 SVGAGI. CDR3 region: CASSNRGLSGNTIYF. The CDR3 nucleotides are TGTGCCAGCAGTAACAGGGGGCTATCTGGAAACACCATATATTTT.

This clonotype was seen only a few times. J is TRBJ2-7 and V is TRBV28; 11 positions match TRBD1. With V trimmed by 7 bases and J by 2 bases, 4 bases remained unmatched. Germline CDR1 and CDR2: MDHEN and SYDVKM. The CDR3 has 14 amino acids. CDR3 sequence (DNA): TGTGCCAGCACTGGGGACAGGGGGACCTACGAGCAGTACTTC. Protein product: CASTGDRGTYEQYF.

This clonotype was counted at least ten times. This chain joins TRBV6-2 or TRBV6-3 and TRBJ2-2, with 7 bases identical to TRBD1. The CDR3 extends over 14 amino acids. Germline CDR1 and CDR2: MNHEY and SVGEGT. V was clipped by 6 bases and J by 0 bases; unmatched bases: 1. Here the CDR3 reads CASRQGTNTGELFF. Here the CDR3 DNA reads TGTGCCAGCAGACAGGGGACGAACACCGGGGAGCTGTTTTTT.

There are many counts of this clonotype. The V gene is TRBV4-3, the J gene TRBJ2-5; 9 bases are shared with TRBD2. The V segment lost 0 bases and the J segment 7 bases; nucleotides outside the gene matches: 6. This CDR3 comprises 15 residues. The germline CDR1 and CDR2 sequences are LGHNA and YSLEER. This chain's CDR3 is CASSQDTGTSWTQYF. CDR3 nucleotide sequence: TGCGCCAGCAGCCAAGACACCGGGACTAGCTGGACCCAGTACTTC.

The rearrangement uses TRBV20-1 and TRBJ2-7; D is undetermined. V was clipped by 2 bases and J by 2 bases, with 19 bases between them. Germline CDR1 and CDR2: DFQATT and SNEGSKA (reference sequence). The CDR3 has 16 amino acids. CDR3 sequence (DNA): TGCAGTGCTAGACCCCCGTTGGCGGAAAGAACCTACGAGCAGTACTTC. Protein sequence: CSARPPLAERTYEQYF.

The V gene is TRBV4-2, the J gene TRBJ2-3, with D hard to call. V lost 1 base to trimming and J lost 6 bases, with 11 bases between them. The CDR3 sequence is 14 residues long. Germline assignment: CDR1 LGHNA and CDR2 YNFKEQ. The CDR3 protein is CASSQVLWLDTQYF. CDR3 bases: TGTGCCAGCAGCCAAGTTTTGTGGTTGGATACGCAGTATTTT.

This clonotype was seen at least ten times. This chain uses TRBV7-2 with TRBJ2-3; 8 nucleotides agree with TRBD1. The CDR3 extends over 14 amino acids. After removal of 3 bases from V and 5 bases from J, the junction contained 4 bases not matched to a gene. Per germline, CDR1 SGHTA and CDR2 FQGNSA. The CDR3: CASSFRGRRDTQYF. CDR3 sequence (DNA): TGTGCCAGCAGCTTCAGGGGGCGTAGAGATACGCAGTATTTT. The entire variable domain, with the rest obtained from reference TRBV7-2 and TRBJ2-3, is as follows: GAGVSQSPSNKVTEKGKDVELRCDPISGHTALYWYRQSLGQGLEFLIYFQGNSAPDKSGLPSDRFSAERTGGSVSTLTIQRTQQEDSAVYLCASSFRGRRDTQYFGPGTRLTVL.

This clonotype was detected only a few times. This chain connects TRBV11-2 to TRBJ1-5; D is uncertain. The germline V gene has CDR1 SGHAT and CDR2 FQNNGV. This CDR3 is 13 amino acids long. V was trimmed by 5 bases and J by 4 bases, leaving 9 bases between them. CDR3 region: CASSLAKNQPQHF. CDR3 DNA sequence: TGTGCCAGCAGCCTAGCCAAAAATCAGCCCCAGCATTTT.

The rearrangement uses TRBV20-1 and TRBJ2-1; 8 nucleotides line up with TRBD1. The CDR3 has 13 amino acids. V trimming: 4 bases; J trimming: 7 bases; junction bases outside the gene matches: 6. Germline lookup yields CDR1 DFQATT and CDR2 SNEGSKA (reference sequence). The CDR3 nucleotides are TGCAGTGCTAAACAGGGGGTGGTGAATGAGCAGTTCTTC. Translation: CSAKQGVVNEQFF.

This sequence joins TRBV28 and TRBJ2-1, with 11 bases that match TRBD2. This CDR3 contains 18 residues. The V segment lost 6 bases and the J segment 4 bases; nucleotides outside the gene matches: 14. Germline V CDR1 and CDR2: MDHEN, SYDVKM. CDR3 protein: CASSQGLAGDFLYNEQFF. CDR3 nucleotide sequence: TGTGCCAGCAGCCAAGGACTAGCGGGCGATTTCTTGTACAATGAGCAGTTCTTC.

In its sample, this clonotype was seen a few times. V and J are TRBV28 and TRBJ2-5; possible D gene TRBD1, 6 bases. The CDR3 has 16 residues. The V end lost 5 bases, the J end lost 7 bases, and 23 bases lay between the germline ends. CDR1 is MDHEN, CDR2 SYDVKM, per germline. CDR3 protein: CASSPRRGHLIGTQYF. CDR3 DNA sequence: TGTGCCAGCAGTCCCCGTAGGGGACACCTAATAGGGACCCAGTACTTC.

In this sample, this clonotype turned up a few times. The V gene is TRBV5-6, the J gene TRBJ2-7, with D hard to call. From germline, CDR1 is SGHDT and CDR2 YYEEEE. Trimming took 1 base from V and 6 from J, leaving 8 bases between them. The CDR3 extends over 12 amino acids. The CDR3 sequence is CASSLRPGEQYF. As DNA, the CDR3 is TGTGCCAGCAGCTTGAGGCCGGGCGAGCAGTACTTC.

This chain connects TRBV5-6 to TRBJ1-4; maybe TRBD1 (5 bases). V lost 1 base and J lost 4, with 8 bases in between. Germline CDR1 is SGHDT and CDR2 is YYEEEE. This CDR3 is built from 14 residues. CDR3: CASSLWGINEKLFF. CDR3 in DNA: TGTGCCAGCAGCTTGTGGGGGATTAATGAAAAACTGTTTTTT.

CDR3 sequence: CAIPARGGGGTDTQYF. The CDR3 region has the DNA TGTGCCATCCCAGCACGAGGGGGCGGGGGCACAGATACGCAGTATTTT. This sequence joins TRBV2 and TRBJ2-3; possibly TRBD1 for D (7 bases). The CDR3 sequence is 16 residues long. The V end lost 10 bases, the J end lost 1 base, and 21 bases lay between the germline ends. The V gene's germline CDR1 is SNHLY and CDR2 FYNNEI.